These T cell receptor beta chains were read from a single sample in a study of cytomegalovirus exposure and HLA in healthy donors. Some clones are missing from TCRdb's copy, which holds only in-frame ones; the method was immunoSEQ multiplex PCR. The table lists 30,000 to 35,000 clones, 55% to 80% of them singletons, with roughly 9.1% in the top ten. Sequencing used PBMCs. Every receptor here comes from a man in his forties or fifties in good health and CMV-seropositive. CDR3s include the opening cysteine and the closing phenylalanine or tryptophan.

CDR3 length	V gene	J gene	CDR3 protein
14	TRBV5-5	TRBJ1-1	CASSTTGFNTEAFF
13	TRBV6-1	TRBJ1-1	CASSRTGHTEAFF
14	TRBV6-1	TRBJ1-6	CASSAGGENSPLHF
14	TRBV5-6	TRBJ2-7	CASSLVSGGYEQYF
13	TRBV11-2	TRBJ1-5	CASSQGARQPQHF
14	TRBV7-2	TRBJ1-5	CASSLGGGSQPQHF
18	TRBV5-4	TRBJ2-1	CASSPYIAGGSYGYEQFF
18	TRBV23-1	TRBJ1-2	CASSQPLDSFRGNYGYTF
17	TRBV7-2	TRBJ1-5	CASSLFRARRSNQPQHF
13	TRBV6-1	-	CASSQGSSYEQYF
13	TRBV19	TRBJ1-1	CASSIRGNTEAFF
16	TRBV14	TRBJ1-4	CASSQAQGYSNEKLFF
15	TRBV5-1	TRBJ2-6	CASSTGGSGANVLTF
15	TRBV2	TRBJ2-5	CASRRQGAAGETQYF
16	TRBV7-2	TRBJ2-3	CASSLRGGGITDTQYF
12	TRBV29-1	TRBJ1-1	CSVAAGRTEAFF
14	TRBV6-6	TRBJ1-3	CASKLTETGNTIYF
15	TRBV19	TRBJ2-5	CASSARDLGGETQYF
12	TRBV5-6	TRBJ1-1	CASSFGGTGAFF
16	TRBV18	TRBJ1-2	CASSPPVTGPNYGYTF
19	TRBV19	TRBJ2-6	CASSAPLLAGVLGANVLTF
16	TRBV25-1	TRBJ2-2	CASSDSGTKNTGELFF
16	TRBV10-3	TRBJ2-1	CAISDKTSGALNEQFF
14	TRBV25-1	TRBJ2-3	CASTGYGDTDTQYF
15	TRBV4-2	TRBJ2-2	CASSNSRGLAGELFF
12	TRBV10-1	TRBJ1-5	CASSSDGKPQHF
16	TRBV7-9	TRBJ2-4	CASSKGQGISARIQYF
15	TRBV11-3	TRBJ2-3	CASSLETSGTDTQYF
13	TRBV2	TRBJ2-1	CASTTLGYNEQFF
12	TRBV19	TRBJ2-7	CASSIPGGEQYF
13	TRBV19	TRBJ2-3	CASSIGRPDTQYF
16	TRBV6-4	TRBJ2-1	CASSRGLAGGRNEQFF
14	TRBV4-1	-	CASSPQQSDYEQYF
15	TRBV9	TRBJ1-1	CASSARTGVDTEAFF
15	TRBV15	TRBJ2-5	CATSWGQGAMETQYF
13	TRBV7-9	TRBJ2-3	CASPGGGPDTQYF
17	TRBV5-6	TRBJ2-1	CASSFIGLAMSYNEQFF
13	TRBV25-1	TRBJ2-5	CASREDSQETQYF
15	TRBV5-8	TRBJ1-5	CASSLGTGGVQPQHF
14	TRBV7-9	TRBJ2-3	CASRRQGRADTQYF
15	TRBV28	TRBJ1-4	CASSGDQKGFEKLFF
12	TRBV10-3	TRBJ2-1	CASRSSLNEQFF
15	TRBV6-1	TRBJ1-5	CASNPRQSLNQPQHF
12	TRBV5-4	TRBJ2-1	CASSLGVGEQFF
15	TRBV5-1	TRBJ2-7	CASSLSAGTAYEQYF
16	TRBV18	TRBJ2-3	CASSPRASGGTDTQYF
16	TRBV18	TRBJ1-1	CASSQQGAAADTEAFF
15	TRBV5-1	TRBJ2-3	CASSRNGLELDTQYF
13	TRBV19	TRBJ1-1	CASSGQGDTEAFF
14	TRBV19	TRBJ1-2	CASSPGTGPYGYTF
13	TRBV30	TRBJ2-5	CAWMWTRVEEQYF
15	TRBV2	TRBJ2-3	CASSEGGPSTDTQYF
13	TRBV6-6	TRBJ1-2	CASRVQGAHGYTF